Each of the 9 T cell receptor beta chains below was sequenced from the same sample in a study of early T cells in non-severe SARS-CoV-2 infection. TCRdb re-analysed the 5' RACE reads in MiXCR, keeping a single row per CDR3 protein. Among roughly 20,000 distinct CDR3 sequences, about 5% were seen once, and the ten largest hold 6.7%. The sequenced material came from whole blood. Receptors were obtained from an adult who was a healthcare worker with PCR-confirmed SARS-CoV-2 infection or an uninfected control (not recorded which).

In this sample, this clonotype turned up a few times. This CDR3 reads CSARDQFSHGYSYNEQFF. The CDR3 bases are TGCAGTGCTAGAGATCAATTTTCCCACGGATACTCCTACAATGAGCAGTTCTTC. The chain carries TRBV20-1 and TRBJ2-1, with no clear D. This CDR3 has 18 residues. Per the germline V gene, CDR1 is DFQATT and CDR2 is SNEGSKA (reference sequence). V was trimmed by 0 bases and J by 0 bases, leaving 18 bases between them.

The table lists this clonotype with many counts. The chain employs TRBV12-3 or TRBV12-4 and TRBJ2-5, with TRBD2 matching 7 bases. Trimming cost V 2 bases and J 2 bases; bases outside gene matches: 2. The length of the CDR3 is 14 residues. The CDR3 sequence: CASSLLAAQETQYF. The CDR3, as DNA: TGTGCCAGCAGTTTACTAGCGGCTCAAGAGACCCAGTACTTC.

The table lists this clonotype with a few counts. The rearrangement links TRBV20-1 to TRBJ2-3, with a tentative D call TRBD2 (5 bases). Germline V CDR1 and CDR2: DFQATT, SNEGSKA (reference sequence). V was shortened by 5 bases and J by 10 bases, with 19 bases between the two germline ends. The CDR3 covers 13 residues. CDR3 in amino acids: CSAPMTGRGAQYF. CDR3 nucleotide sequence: TGCAGTGCTCCGATGACGGGGAGAGGTGCGCAGTATTTT.

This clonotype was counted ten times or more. As DNA, the CDR3 is TGTGCCAGCAGTGCCGCAGGGACTGAAGCTTTCTTT. It codes for CASSAAGTEAFF. The V gene is TRBV11-2, the J gene TRBJ1-1; perhaps TRBD1 as D (5 bases). The CDR3 is 12 amino acids. Trimming left V 6 bases short and J 5 bases short, with 10 bases between. Germline loops: CDR1 SGHAT, CDR2 FQNNGV.

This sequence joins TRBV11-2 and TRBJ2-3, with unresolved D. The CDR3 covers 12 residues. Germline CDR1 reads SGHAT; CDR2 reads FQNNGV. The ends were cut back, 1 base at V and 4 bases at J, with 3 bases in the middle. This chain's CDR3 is CASSLGADTQYF. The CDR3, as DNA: TGTGCCAGCAGCTTAGGTGCAGATACGCAGTATTTT.

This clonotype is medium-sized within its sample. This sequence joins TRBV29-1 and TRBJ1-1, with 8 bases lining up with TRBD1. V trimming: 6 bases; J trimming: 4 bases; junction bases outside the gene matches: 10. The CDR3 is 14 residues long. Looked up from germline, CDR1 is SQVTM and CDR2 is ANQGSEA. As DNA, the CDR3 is TGCAGCGTCACGGACAGGGCGGCTGGCACTGAAGCTTTCTTT. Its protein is CSVTDRAAGTEAFF.

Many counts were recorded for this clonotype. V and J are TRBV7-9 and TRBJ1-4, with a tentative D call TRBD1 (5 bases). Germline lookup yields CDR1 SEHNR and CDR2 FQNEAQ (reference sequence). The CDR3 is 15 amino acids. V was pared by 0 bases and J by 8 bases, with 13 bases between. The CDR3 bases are TGTGCCAGCAGCTTAGCGGTCGGGGACGAAGAAAAACTGTTTTTT. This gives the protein CASSLAVGDEEKLFF.

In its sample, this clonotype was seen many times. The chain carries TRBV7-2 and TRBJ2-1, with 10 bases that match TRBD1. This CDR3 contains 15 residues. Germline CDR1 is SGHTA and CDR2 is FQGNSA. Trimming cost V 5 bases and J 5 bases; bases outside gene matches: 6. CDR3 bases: TGTGCCAGCAGCCTCCGACAGGGGGCGGACAATGAGCAGTTCTTC. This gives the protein CASSLRQGADNEQFF.

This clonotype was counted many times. This chain's CDR3 is CASSLGDWGSYEQYF. The DNA for the CDR3 is TGTGCCAGTAGTCTCGGGGACTGGGGCTCCTACGAGCAGTACTTC. The rearrangement links TRBV19 to TRBJ2-7, with D tentatively TRBD2 (6 bases). The CDR3 totals 15 residues. V was clipped by 5 bases and J by 0 bases, with 14 bases between them. CDR1 is LNHDA, CDR2 SQIVND, per germline (reference sequence).